This TCR beta chain came from a study of technical replicates of blood from several donors. This CDR3 is 14 amino acids long. CDR1 PRHDT and CDR2 FYEKMQ come from the germline V gene (reference sequence). J was trimmed by 4 bases and V by 6 bases; bases with no gene match: 3. Sequencing used immunoSEQ multiplex PCR; TCRdb keeps in-frame clones, though not all of them. Among around 100,000 clones listed, approximately 95% were seen once. The receptor's source is a human donor in good health. This chain joins TRBV13 and TRBJ2-1; 10 positions match TRBD2. Sequenced: T cells isolated from PBMCs. CDR3 protein: CASSNSGGYNEQFF. Written as DNA, the CDR3 is TGTGCCAGCAGTAATAGCGGGGGGTACAATGAGCAGTTCTTC.